The following is a T cell receptor (beta chain) sequence with its context. Its antigen remains undetermined. Base quality data are lacking; no much larger clone is found one base away. The immunoSEQ Assay, a bias-controlled multiplex PCR, was used to amplify TCRbeta CDR3 regions from genomic DNA. Turning to the authors' computational methods: Within the assay, amplification of reference gene primers was used to estimate how many nucleated cells each sample contained. To quantify the absolute abundance of each unique TCRbeta CDR3 rearrangement, sequence reads were collapsed and filtered. For each sample, productive Simpson clonality was calculated by taking the square root of Simpson's diversity index across productive rearrangements. The table comes from immuneACCESS by way of TCRdb, which keeps in-frame sequences with V and J called. Part of the clones is missing from these tables; in studies checked, under half for an unresolved V gene and the rest for unknown reasons. The V and J calls and the clone size are those of that table, but D and trimming were determined from the DNA. For this sample the table gives roughly 230,000 clones, of which around 85% were detected only once. Of the sample, 6% to 9.5% is held by the ten largest clones.

Each collaborating institution followed its own protocols to collect whole blood in K2EDTA tubes. Collaborator samples were shipped for TCRbeta analysis as frozen whole blood, isolated PBMCs, or DNA extracted from either sample type. Clipping removes 0 bases from V and 1 base from J, with 9 as the unmatched junction base count. The CDR3 holds 19 amino acids from the cysteine to the phenylalanine. Of the read, only the CDR3 DNA is kept; its 57 bases are in frame from base 1. The germline V gene (reference sequence) yields SGHNT for CDR1 and YYREEE for CDR2. This entry belongs to a study of blood T cell repertoires in COVID-19 (dated by TCRdb to the early 2020s). Background for the entire study: Samples covering the acute and convalescent phases of COVID-19 were provided by collaborators in the United States, Italy and Spain. A freely available public database, intended as a resource for researchers studying the immune response to SARS-CoV-2, is where the repertoires were released. Samples came from the ongoing ImmuneRACE study (first 160 participants) plus 1,254 subjects from 6 global collaborators. The prospective study material was composed of cDNA or gDNA derived from T cells, B-cell-depleted T cells, or PBMCs. The dataset comprised deeply sampled blood TCRbeta repertoires from subjects exposed to, actively infected with, or recovered from COVID-19. Sample metadata almost always included a de-identified subject ID, COVID-19 status, age in years and sex. Where HLA class I and class II types were available, the types were taken from metadata supplied by the sample provider, not from assay-based typing. Overall study results and their limits: The quantity of clinical and demographic metadata differed by source and by participant and was supplied without curation.

Sequenced sample: peripheral blood. The V and J genes are TRBV5-4 and TRBJ2-7; a stretch of 14 junction bases matches TRBD2. This receptor was identified in an elderly woman with acute or convalescent COVID-19. The CDR3 reads CASSLGLTSGGGSSYEQYF. The sequenced DNA is TGTGCCAGCAGCTTGGGCCTGACTAGCGGGGGGGGGAGTTCCTACGAGCAGTACTTC. The variable domain in full, with residues beyond the CDR3 obtained from the reference TRBV5-4 and TRBJ2-7 genes, is ETGVTQSPTHLIKTRGQQVTLRCSSQSGHNTVSWYQQALGQGPQFIFQYYREEENGRGNFPPRFSGLQFPNYSSELNVNALELDDSALYLCASSLGLTSGGGSSYEQYFGPGTRLTVT.